The 17 T cell receptor beta chains presented below share a single source sample, sequenced in a study of beta chain features in type 1 diabetes. The investigators reverse transcribed all of the isolated RNA, so they sequenced expressed TCRB transcripts. Here immunoSEQ multiplex PCR was the method, and the copy in TCRdb shows in-frame clones only, minus some. The data show a few hundred thousand clones, 25% to 35% seen once. Source material: central memory CD4+ T cells from blood. The receptors originated from a man aged 30 to 39 in good health.

The rearrangement uses TRBV5-1 and TRBJ2-7, with no clear D. The CDR3 has 14 residues. The V gene lost 2 bases and the J gene lost 4 bases, with 13 bases spanning the gap. In germline, CDR1 is SGHRS, CDR2 YFSETQ. The CDR3 spells CASSFESPVYEQYF. The DNA of the CDR3 is TGCGCCAGCAGCTTTGAATCTCCAGTGTACGAGCAGTACTTC.

This clone was found many times. This sequence joins TRBV7-2 and TRBJ2-3; D is unresolved. This CDR3 is 12 amino acids long. V lost 4 bases to trimming and J lost 3 bases, with 5 bases between them. Germline assignment: CDR1 SGHTA and CDR2 FQGNSA. The chain's CDR3 is CASSWWTDTQYF. CDR3 DNA sequence: TGTGCCAGCAGCTGGTGGACAGATACGCAGTATTTT.

This clone appeared a few times. The chain recombines TRBV7-2 with TRBJ2-1; weak D call: TRBD1 (5 bases). This CDR3 comprises 15 residues. The germline CDR1 and CDR2 sequences are SGHTA and FQGNSA. Trimming stripped 2 bases from V and 10 bases from J, with 18 bases between. CDR3 protein: CASSLWGRSYGEQFF. In DNA form, the CDR3 reads TGTGCCAGCAGCTTATGGGGCCGCTCCTACGGGGAGCAGTTCTTC.

This clone was picked up many times. The J gene is TRBJ2-3, the V gene TRBV6-5; maybe TRBD2 (6 bases). CDR3 length equals 15 residues. Germline assignment: CDR1 MNHEY and CDR2 SVGAGI. V was cut by 6 bases and J by 7 bases, with 20 bases left in between. The CDR3 DNA reads as TGTGCCAGCAGCCCTGGCGGGCGGGATTTGAATACGCAGTATTTT. Amino acids: CASSPGGRDLNTQYF.

In the case of this clone: A read error may account for a junction end that differs from germline. This CDR3 is CASREGDSNTGELFF. The CDR3, as DNA: TGTGCCAGCAGGGAAGGGGATTCGAACACCGGGGAGCTGTTTTTT. The chain is built from TRBV2 and TRBJ2-2; TRBD1 might be the D (5 bases). The germline gives CDR1 SNHLY, CDR2 FYNNEI. CDR3 length equals 15 residues.

The chain couples TRBV29-1 to TRBJ1-6, with 7 bases aligning to TRBD1. In germline, CDR1 is SQVTM, CDR2 ANQGSEA. The J segment lost 5 bases and the V segment lost 6 bases, leaving 7 bases of the junction unmatched. The CDR3 extends over 14 amino acids. The CDR3 nucleotides are TGCAGCGTAGCCCGGGACAGAGATAATTCACCCCTCCACTTT. Translating it yields CSVARDRDNSPLHF.

This chain links TRBV25-1 with TRBJ2-7; 10 positions agree with TRBD2. The CDR3 sequence is 18 residues long. Germline loops: CDR1 MGHDK, CDR2 SYGVNS. Trimming removed 2 bases from V and 5 bases from J; junction bases left unmatched: 15. CDR3 amino acids: CASSEPGLAGAGVDEQYF. In nucleotides, the CDR3 is TGTGCCAGCAGTGAACCTGGGCTAGCGGGAGCAGGGGTCGACGAGCAGTACTTC.

This clone showed up just a few times. J is TRBJ1-1 and V is TRBV7-2; no clear D. The germline V gene encodes CDR1 SGHTA and CDR2 FQGNSA. Between the trimmed V and J ends, which lost 5 bases and 3 bases, there was a span of 4 bases. This CDR3 contains 11 residues. The CDR3 loop reads CASSDHTEAFF. The CDR3, as DNA: TGTGCCAGCAGCGACCACACTGAAGCTTTCTTT.

This clone has just one count. The genes are TRBV7-9 and TRBJ1-5; D may be TRBD1 (6 bases). Germline-derived CDR1 and CDR2 are SEHNR and FQNEAQ (reference sequence). The ends were cut back, 5 bases at V and 5 bases at J, with 13 bases in the middle. The CDR3 extends over 14 amino acids. The CDR3 sequence: CASSADRADQPQHF. In DNA, the CDR3 is TGTGCCAGCAGCGCGGACAGAGCCGATCAGCCCCAGCATTTT.

The chain couples TRBV2 to TRBJ2-3; D is undetermined. The CDR3 length is 11 residues. V shed 8 bases and J shed 2 bases, with 5 bases lying between them. In germline, CDR1 is SNHLY, CDR2 FYNNEI. The CDR3 region is CASWYTDTQYF. CDR3 DNA sequence: TGTGCCAGCTGGTACACAGATACGCAGTATTTT.

The rearrangement joins TRBV7-2 to TRBJ2-2, with TRBD1 as a possible D gene (5 bases). This CDR3 is built from 16 residues. V was cut by 2 bases and J by 0 bases, with 10 bases left in between. The germline V gene encodes CDR1 SGHTA and CDR2 FQGNSA. CDR3 loop: CASSLKGPSNTGELFF. DNA of the CDR3: TGTGCCAGCAGCTTAAAGGGGCCTTCGAACACCGGGGAGCTGTTTTTT.

This clone was observed a handful of times. Other nucleotide sequences in the sample specify the same CDR3. The chain carries TRBV30 and TRBJ2-3; TRBD2 might be the D (5 bases). Germline loops: CDR1 GTSNPN, CDR2 SVGIG (reference sequence). V was shortened by 0 bases and J by 5 bases, with 6 bases between the two germline ends. The CDR3 has 12 amino acids. The CDR3: CAWSVREDTQYF. DNA of the CDR3: TGTGCCTGGAGTGTACGGGAAGATACGCAGTATTTT.

This clone occurred a few times. The V and J genes are TRBV28 and TRBJ2-3; D unresolved. CDR1 and CDR2 from the germline V gene are MDHEN and SYDVKM. The germline V and J ends were trimmed by 3 bases and 0 bases, with 7 bases remaining between them. This CDR3 is 14 amino acids long. The CDR3 region has the DNA TGTGCCAGCAGTTTCCGAGTAAGCACAGATACGCAGTATTTT. Residues: CASSFRVSTDTQYF.

The sample holds a few counts of this clone. The gene calls are TRBV14 and TRBJ1-5; no clear D. Germline loops: CDR1 SGHDN, CDR2 FVKESK. V was trimmed by 0 bases and J by 5 bases, leaving 5 bases between them. This CDR3 region has 13 residues. In DNA form, the CDR3 reads TGTGCCAGCAGCCAAGAAATGGATCAGCCCCAGCATTTT. Its translation: CASSQEMDQPQHF.

This clone turned up a few times. The V call is TRBV30, the J call TRBJ1-5; D not certain. Germline lookup yields CDR1 GTSNPN and CDR2 SVGIG (reference sequence). This CDR3 comprises 12 residues. Trimming shortened V by 5 bases and J by 3 bases, and 8 bases separated the two germline ends. CDR3 nucleotides: TGTGCCTGGGGAGGGTTCAATCAGCCCCAGCATTTT. It yields the protein CAWGGFNQPQHF.

As regards this clone: Other DNA sequences from this sample encode an identical CDR3 as well. The rearrangement joins TRBV9 to TRBJ2-2; D unresolved. There are 12 residues in the CDR3. The V gene lost 4 bases and the J gene lost 8 bases, with 9 bases spanning the gap. The germline V gene encodes CDR1 SGDLS and CDR2 YYNGEE. In DNA, the CDR3 is TGTGCCAGCAGCTTGAGTAGGGGGGAGCTGTTTTTT. Translated: CASSLSRGELFF.

This chain uses TRBV7-2 with TRBJ2-5, with 12 nucleotides matching TRBD2. Germline V gene data show CDR1 as SGHTA and CDR2 as FQGNSA. The CDR3 spans 16 residues. Germline trimming cut 5 bases from V and 2 bases from J; bases unmatched to any gene: 6. The CDR3 sequence is CASSGRTSGIQETQYF. The CDR3 nucleotides read TGTGCCAGCAGCGGACGGACTAGCGGGATACAAGAGACCCAGTACTTC.